This T cell receptor (beta chain) was profiled in a study of T cell responses to AZD1222 COVID-19 vaccine. Losses at the gene ends were 2 bases for V and 5 bases for J; bases not matched to a gene: 2. Germline V gives CDR1 MRHNA, CDR2 SNTAGT. CDR3 size: 14 residues. Only in-frame clones appear in the TCRdb table, and some are missing; sequencing was by immunoSEQ multiplex PCR. The profile shows 110,000 to 150,000 clones, just over 85% of them singletons. The sample in question was peripheral blood, obtained on day 0 of AZD1222 vaccination. The chain uses TRBV6-4 and TRBJ1-1; 10 bases fit TRBD1. This receptor was obtained from an adult in good health. This CDR3 reads CASSDRDRGTEAFF. DNA for the CDR3: TGTGCCAGCAGTGACCGGGACAGGGGAACTGAAGCTTTCTTT.